This TCR beta chain was obtained from a study of blood T cell repertoires in COVID-19. Turning to the study itself: The origin of the acute and convalescent COVID-19 samples was the United States, Italy and Spain.

The CDR3 is 11 residues long. CDR1 and CDR2 from the germline V gene are SQVTM and ANQGSEA. The V gene lost 5 bases and the J gene lost 1 base, with 5 bases spanning the gap. In the original workflow: Researchers report that nucleated cell counts were estimated from reference gene primer amplification. Sequencing used immunoSEQ multiplex PCR; TCRdb keeps in-frame clones, though not all of them. The DNA was the basis for D and trimming; V, J and clone size are from that table. The table has about 380,000 clones, around 85% seen once; the top ten hold approximately 3.7%. The rearrangement links TRBV29-1 to TRBJ1-1; D unclear. Sequenced input: peripheral blood. The sequence came from a woman under 30 with acute or convalescent COVID-19. The CDR3 protein is CSVPGNTEAFF. The CDR3 nucleotides are TGCAGCGTTCCCGGGAACACTGAAGCTTTCTTT.